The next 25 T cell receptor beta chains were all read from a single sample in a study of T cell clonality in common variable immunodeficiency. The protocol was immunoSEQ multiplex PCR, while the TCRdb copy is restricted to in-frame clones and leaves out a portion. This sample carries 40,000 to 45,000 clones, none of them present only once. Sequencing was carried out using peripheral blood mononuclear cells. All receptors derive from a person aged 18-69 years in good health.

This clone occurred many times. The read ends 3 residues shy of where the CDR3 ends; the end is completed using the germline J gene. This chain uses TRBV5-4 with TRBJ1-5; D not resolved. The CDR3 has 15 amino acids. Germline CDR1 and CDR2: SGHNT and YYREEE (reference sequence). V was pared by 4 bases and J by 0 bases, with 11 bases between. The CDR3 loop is CASSQWQNSNQPQHF. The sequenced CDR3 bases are TGTGCCAGCAGCCAATGGCAGAATAGCAATCAGCCC.

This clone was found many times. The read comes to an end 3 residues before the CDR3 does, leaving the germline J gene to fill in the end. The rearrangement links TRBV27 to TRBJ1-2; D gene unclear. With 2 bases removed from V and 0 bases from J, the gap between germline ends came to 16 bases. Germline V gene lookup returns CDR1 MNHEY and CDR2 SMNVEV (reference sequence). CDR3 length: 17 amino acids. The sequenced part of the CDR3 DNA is TGTGCCAGCAGTTTAAGGATGGTGGCGGGAGCTAACTATGGC. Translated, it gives CASSLRMVAGANYG. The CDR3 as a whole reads CASSLRMVAGANYGYTF.

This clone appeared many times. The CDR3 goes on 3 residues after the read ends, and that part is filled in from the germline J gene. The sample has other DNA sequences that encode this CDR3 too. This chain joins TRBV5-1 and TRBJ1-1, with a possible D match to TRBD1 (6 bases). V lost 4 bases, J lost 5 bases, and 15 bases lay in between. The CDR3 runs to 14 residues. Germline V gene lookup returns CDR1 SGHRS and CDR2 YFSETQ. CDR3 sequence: CASSRDQGRTEAFF. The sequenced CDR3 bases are TGCGCCAGCAGCCGGGATCAGGGGAGGACTGAA.

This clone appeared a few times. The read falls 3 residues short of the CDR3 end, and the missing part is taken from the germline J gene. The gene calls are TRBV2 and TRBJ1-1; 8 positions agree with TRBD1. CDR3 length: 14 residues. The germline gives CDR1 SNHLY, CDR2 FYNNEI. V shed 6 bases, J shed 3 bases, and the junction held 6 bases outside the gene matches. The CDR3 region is CASRATGEDTEAFF. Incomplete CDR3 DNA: TGTGCCAGCAGGGCGACAGGGGAGGACACTGAA. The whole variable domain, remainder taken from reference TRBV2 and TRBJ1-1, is EPEVTQTPSHQVTQMGQEVILRCVPISNHLYFYWYRQILGQKVEFLVSFYNNEISEKSEIFDDQFSVERPDGSNFTLKIRSTKLEDSAMYFCASRATGEDTEAFFGQGTRLTVV.

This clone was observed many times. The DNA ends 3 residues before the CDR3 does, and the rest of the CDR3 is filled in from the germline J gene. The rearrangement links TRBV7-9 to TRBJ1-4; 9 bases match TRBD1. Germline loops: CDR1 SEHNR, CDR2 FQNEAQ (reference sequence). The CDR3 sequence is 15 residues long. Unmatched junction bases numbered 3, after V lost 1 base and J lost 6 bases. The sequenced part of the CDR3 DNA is TGTGCCAGCAGCTTAGAGGACAGGGGAGATGAAAAA. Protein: CASSLEDRGDEK. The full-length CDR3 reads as CASSLEDRGDEKLFF.

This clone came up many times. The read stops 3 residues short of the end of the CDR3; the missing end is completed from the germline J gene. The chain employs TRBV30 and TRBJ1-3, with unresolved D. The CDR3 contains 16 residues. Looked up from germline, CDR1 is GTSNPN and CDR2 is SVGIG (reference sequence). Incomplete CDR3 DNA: TGTGCTATCAGCGGGATTTCTATAAGCACTGGAAACACC. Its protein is CAISGISISTGNT. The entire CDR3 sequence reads CAISGISISTGNTIYF.

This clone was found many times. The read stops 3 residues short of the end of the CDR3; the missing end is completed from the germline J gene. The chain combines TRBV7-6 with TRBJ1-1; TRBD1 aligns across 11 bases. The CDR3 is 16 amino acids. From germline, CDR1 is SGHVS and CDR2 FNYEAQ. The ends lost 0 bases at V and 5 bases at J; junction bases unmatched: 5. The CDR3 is CASSLAPGQGATEAFF. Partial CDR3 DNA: TGTGCCAGCAGCTTAGCGCCTGGACAGGGGGCGACTGAA.

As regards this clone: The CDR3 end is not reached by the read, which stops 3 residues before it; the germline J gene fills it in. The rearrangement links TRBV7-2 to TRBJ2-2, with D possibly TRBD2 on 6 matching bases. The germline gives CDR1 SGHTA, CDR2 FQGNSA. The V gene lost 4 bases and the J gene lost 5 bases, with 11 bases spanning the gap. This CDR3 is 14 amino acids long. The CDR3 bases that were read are TGTGCCAGCAGCTGGGCTGGGGGGACCGGGGAG. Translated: CASSWAGGTGE. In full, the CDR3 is CASSWAGGTGELFF.

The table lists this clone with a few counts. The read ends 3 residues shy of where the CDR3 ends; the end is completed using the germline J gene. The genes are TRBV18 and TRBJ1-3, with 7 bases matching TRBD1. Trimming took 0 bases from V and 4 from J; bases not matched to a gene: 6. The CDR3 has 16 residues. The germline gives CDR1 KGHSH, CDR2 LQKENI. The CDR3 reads CASSPPGTESGNTIYF. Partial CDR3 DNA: TGTGCCAGCTCACCACCCGGGACAGAGTCAGGAAACACC.

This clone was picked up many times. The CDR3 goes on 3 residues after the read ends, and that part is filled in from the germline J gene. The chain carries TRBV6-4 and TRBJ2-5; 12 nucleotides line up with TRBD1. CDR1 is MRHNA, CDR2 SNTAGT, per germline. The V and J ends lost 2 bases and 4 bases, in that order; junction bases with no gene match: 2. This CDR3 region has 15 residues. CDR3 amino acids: CASSDGTGGAETQYF. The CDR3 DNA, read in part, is TGTGCCAGCAGTGACGGGACAGGGGGCGCAGAGACC.

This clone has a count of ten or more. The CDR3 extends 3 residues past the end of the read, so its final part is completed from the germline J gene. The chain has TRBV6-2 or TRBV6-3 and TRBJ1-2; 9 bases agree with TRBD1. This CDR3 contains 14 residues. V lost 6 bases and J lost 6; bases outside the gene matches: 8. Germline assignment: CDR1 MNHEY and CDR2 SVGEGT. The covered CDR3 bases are TGTGCCAGCAGACACACCGGGACAGGGAATGGC. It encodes CASRHTGTGNG. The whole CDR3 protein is CASRHTGTGNGYTF.

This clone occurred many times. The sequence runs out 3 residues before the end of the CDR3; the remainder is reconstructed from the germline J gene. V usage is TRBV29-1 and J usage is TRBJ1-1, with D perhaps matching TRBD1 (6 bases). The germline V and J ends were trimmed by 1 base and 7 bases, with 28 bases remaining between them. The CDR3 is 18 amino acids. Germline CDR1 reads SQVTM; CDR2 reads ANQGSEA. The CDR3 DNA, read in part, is TGCAGCGTTGAAGGGCTCAAGGGGGAAACCCGATCTATGGGTGAA. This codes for CSVEGLKGETRSMGE. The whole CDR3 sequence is CSVEGLKGETRSMGEAFF.

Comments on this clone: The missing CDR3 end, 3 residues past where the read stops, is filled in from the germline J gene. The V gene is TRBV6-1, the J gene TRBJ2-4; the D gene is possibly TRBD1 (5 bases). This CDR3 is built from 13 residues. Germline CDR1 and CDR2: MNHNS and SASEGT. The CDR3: CASSVVRADGQYF. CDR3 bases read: TGTGCCAGCAGTGTCGTCAGGGCCGATGGT.

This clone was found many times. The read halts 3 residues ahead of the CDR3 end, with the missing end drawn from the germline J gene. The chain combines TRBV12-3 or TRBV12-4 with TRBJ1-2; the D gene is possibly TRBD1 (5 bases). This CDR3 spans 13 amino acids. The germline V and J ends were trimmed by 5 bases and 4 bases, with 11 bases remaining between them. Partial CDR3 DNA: TGTGCCAGCAGTCCGCAGGGTAGCTATGGC. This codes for CASSPQGSYG. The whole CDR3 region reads CASSPQGSYGYTF.

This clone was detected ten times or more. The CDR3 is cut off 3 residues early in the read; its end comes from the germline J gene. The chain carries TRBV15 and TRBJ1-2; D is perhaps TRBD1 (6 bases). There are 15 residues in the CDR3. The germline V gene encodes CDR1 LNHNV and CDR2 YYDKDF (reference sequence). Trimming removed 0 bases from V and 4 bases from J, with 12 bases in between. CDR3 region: CATSRDGGALYGYTF. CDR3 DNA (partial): TGTGCCACCAGCAGAGATGGGGGGGCCCTCTATGGC.

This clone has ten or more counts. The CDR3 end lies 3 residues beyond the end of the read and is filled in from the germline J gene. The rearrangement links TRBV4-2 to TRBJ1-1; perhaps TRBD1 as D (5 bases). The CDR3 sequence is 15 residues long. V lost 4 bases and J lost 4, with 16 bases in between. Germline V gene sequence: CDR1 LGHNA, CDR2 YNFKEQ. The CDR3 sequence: CASSRTGGGATEAFF. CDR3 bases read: TGTGCCAGCAGCCGGACGGGCGGGGGAGCCACTGAA.

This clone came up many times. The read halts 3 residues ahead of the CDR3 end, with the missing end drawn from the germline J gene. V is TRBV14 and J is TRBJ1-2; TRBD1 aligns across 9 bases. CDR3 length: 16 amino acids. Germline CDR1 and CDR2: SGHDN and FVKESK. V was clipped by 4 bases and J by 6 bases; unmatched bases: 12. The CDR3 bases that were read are TGTGCCAGCAGCCCCAGTATCGGCGGGACAGGGCATGGC. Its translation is CASSPSIGGTGHG. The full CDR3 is CASSPSIGGTGHGYTF.

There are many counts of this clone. The CDR3 bases that were read are TGTGCCAGCAGTTTTAGCGGGGCAAACAATGAG. This encodes CASSFSGANNE. The whole CDR3 is CASSFSGANNEQFF. The rearrangement links TRBV27 to TRBJ2-1; 8 nucleotides agree with TRBD2. The CDR3 extends 3 residues past the end of the read, so its final part is completed from the germline J gene. V lost 3 bases, J lost 5 bases, and 3 bases stayed unmatched. CDR1 and CDR2 from the germline V gene are MNHEY and SMNVEV (reference sequence). This CDR3 is 14 amino acids long.

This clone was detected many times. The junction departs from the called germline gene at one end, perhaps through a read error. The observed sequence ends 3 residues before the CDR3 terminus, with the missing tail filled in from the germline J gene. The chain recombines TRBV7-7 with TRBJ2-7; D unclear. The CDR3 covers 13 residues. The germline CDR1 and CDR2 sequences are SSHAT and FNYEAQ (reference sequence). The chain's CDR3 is CASSLNGAYEQYF. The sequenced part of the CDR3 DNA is TGTGCTAGCAGCTTAAACGGTGCCTACGAG.

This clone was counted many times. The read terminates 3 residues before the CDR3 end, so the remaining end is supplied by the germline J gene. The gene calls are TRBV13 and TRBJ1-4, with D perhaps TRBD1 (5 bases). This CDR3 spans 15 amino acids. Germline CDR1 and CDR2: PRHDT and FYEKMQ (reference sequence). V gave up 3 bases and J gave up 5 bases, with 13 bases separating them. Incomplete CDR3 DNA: TGTGCCAGCAGCTTGAAGGGGAAAATCAATGAAAAA. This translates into CASSLKGKINEK. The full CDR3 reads CASSLKGKINEKLFF.

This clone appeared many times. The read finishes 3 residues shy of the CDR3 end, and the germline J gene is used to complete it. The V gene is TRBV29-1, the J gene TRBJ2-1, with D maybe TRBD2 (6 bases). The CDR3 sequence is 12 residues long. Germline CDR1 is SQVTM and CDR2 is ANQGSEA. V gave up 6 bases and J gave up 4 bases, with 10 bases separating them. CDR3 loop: CSVGTDYNEQFF. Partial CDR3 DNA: TGCAGCGTCGGGACTGATTACAATGAG.

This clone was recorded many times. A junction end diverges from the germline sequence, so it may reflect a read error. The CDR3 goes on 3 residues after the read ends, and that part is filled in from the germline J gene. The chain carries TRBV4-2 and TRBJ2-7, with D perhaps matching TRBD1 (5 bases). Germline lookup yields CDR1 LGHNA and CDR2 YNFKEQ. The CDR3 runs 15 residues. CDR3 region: CASSQERGPSYEQYF. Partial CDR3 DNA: TGCGCCAGCAGCCAAGAAAGGGGCCCTTCCTACGAG.

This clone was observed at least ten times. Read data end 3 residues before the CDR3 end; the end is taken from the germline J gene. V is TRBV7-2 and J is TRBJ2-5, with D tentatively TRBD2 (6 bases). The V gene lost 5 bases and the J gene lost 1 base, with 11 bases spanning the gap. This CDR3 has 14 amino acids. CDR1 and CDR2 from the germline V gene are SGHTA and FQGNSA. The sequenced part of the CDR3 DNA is TGTGCCAGCAGCAAGACTAGGACCCAAGAGACC. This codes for CASSKTRTQET. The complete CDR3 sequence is CASSKTRTQETQYF.

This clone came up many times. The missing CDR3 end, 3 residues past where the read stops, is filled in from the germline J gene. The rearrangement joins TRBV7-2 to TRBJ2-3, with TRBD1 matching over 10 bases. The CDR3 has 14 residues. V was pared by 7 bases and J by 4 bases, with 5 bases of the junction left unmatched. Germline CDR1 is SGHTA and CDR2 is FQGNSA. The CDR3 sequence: CASTRDRGSDTQYF. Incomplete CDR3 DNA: TGTGCCAGCACCCGGGACAGGGGTTCAGATACG.

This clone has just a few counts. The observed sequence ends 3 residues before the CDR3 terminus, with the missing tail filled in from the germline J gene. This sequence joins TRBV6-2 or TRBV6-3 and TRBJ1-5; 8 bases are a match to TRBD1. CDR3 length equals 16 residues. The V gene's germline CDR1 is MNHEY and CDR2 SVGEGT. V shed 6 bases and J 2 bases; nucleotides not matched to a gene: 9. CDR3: CASSRQGFRGNQPQHF. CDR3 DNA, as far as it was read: TGTGCCAGCAGCCGACAGGGGTTCCGTGGCAATCAGCCC.